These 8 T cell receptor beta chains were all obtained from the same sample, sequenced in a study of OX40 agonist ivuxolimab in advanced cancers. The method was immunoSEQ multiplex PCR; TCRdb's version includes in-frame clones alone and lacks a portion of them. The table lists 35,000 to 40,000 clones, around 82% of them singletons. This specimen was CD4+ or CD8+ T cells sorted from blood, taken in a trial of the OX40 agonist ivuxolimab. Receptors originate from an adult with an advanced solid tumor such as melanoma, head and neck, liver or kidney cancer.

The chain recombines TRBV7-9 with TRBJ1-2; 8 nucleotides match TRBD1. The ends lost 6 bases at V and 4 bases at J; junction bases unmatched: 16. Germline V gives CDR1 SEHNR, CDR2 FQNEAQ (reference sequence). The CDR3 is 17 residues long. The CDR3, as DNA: TGTGCCAGCAGTTCAATGACTACCGGGACAGGCCTCTATGGCTACACCTTC. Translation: CASSSMTTGTGLYGYTF.

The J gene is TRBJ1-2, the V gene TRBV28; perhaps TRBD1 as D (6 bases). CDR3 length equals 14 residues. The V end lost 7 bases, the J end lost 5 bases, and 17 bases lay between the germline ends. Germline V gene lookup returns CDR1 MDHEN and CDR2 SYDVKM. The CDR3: CASNIDARGYGYTF. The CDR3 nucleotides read TGTGCCAGCAATATTGATGCAAGGGGGTATGGCTACACCTTC.

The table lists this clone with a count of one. This chain's CDR3 is CASSSDRGGYEQYF. The DNA for the CDR3 is TGTGCCAGCAGCTCAGACAGGGGAGGGTACGAGCAGTACTTC. This chain uses TRBV5-4 with TRBJ2-7; a possible D gene is TRBD1 (8 bases). The CDR3 loop spans 14 amino acids. Germline V gene sequence: CDR1 SGHNT, CDR2 YYREEE (reference sequence). V was shortened by 3 bases and J by 4 bases, with 14 bases between the two germline ends.

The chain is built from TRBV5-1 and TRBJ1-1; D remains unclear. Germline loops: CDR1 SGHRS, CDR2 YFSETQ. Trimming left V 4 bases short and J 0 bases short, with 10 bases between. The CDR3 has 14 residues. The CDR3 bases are TGCGCCAGCAGCGGATATGGAGTGAACACTGAAGCTTTCTTT. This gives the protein CASSGYGVNTEAFF.

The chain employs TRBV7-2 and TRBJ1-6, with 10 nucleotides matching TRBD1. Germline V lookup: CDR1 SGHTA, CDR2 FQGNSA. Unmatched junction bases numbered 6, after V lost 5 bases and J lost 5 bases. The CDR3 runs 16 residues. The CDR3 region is CASSPPDRGDNSPLHF. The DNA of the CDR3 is TGTGCCAGCAGCCCCCCGGACAGGGGGGATAATTCACCCCTCCACTTT.

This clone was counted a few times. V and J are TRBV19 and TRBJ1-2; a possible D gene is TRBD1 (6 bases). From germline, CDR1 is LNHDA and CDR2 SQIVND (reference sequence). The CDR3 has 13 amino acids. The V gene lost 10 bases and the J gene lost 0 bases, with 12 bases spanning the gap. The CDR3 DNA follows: TGTGCCACCAAACAGGGACCTAACTATGGCTACACCTTC. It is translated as CATKQGPNYGYTF.

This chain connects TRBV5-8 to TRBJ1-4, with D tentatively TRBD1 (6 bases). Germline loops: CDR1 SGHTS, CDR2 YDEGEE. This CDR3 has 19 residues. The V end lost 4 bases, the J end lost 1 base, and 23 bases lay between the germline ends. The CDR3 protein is CASSPGQGRAFVTNEKLFF. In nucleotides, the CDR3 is TGTGCCAGCAGCCCTGGTCAGGGGCGGGCATTCGTAACTAATGAAAAACTGTTTTTT.

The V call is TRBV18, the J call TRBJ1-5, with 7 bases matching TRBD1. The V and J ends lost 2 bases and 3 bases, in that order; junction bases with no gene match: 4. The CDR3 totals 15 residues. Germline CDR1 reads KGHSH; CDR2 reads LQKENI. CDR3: CASSPDREYNQPQHF. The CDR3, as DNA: TGTGCCAGCTCACCAGACAGGGAATACAATCAGCCCCAGCATTTT.